Shown below are 17 T cell receptor beta chains from a single sample sequenced in a study of shared clonotypes between healthy human individuals. Sequenced by immunoSEQ multiplex PCR; TCRdb stores in-frame clones only, minus some. There are about 520,000 clones in the sample; more than 95% occur only once, and about 0.06% lies in the top ten. Sequenced: naive CD4+ T cells sorted from blood. The subset here: CD45RA+ positively selected. Receptors originate from a woman aged 30 to 39 in good health.

This clone was seen more than once but under ten times. The chain joins TRBV20-1 to TRBJ1-1; no firm D call. The CDR3 spans 8 residues. Germline lookup yields CDR1 DFQATT and CDR2 SNEGSKA (reference sequence). The CDR3 DNA is TGCACGATCACTGAAGCTTTCTTT. This sequence encodes CTITEAFF.

The CDR3 here is CSVSGTGFGASEQYF. In nucleotides, the CDR3 is TGCAGCGTCTCCGGGACAGGTTTTGGGGCATCCGAGCAGTACTTC. The chain links TRBV29-1 to TRBJ2-7, with 8 bases identical to TRBD1. CDR3 length: 15 amino acids. The trim removed 6 bases at V and 6 bases at J, leaving 16 bases unmatched. In germline, CDR1 is SQVTM, CDR2 ANQGSEA.

The V and J genes are TRBV5-5 and TRBJ2-7, with a possible D match to TRBD2 (6 bases). V shed 1 base and J shed 4 bases, with 12 bases lying between them. The V gene's germline CDR1 is SGHKS and CDR2 YYEKEE (reference sequence). The CDR3 covers 14 residues. The chain's CDR3 is CASSLIASVYEQYF. The CDR3 nucleotides are TGTGCCAGCAGCTTGATAGCTAGCGTTTACGAGCAGTACTTC.

This clone was detected only once. This chain uses TRBV9 with TRBJ2-6; no firm D call. The CDR3 is made up of 17 amino acids. The germline gives CDR1 SGDLS, CDR2 YYNGEE. V was pared by 3 bases and J by 4 bases, with 17 bases between. The CDR3 loop is CASSERMRPGGANVLTF. The CDR3 nucleotides are TGTGCCAGCAGCGAGAGGATGAGACCTGGGGGGGCCAACGTCCTGACTTTC.

The chain recombines TRBV18 with TRBJ2-5, with TRBD2 as a possible D gene (6 bases). Trimming cost V 3 bases and J 5 bases, with 13 bases left between them. The CDR3 contains 14 residues. Germline V gene lookup returns CDR1 KGHSH and CDR2 LQKENI. CDR3 region: CASSPGEARETQYF. The CDR3 nucleotides read TGTGCCAGCTCACCCGGGGAGGCTAGGGAGACCCAGTACTTC.

This chain connects TRBV2 to TRBJ2-7; 7 nucleotides agree with TRBD1. Germline loops: CDR1 SNHLY, CDR2 FYNNEI. This CDR3 is 13 amino acids long. The V segment lost 7 bases and the J segment 3 bases; nucleotides outside the gene matches: 6. The CDR3 DNA sequence: TGTGCCAGCACATCGACAGGGTACTACGAGCAGTACTTC. Translating gives CASTSTGYYEQYF.

The rearrangement uses TRBV6-1 and TRBJ2-7, with 9 positions matching TRBD2. The CDR3 spans 14 residues. Trimming removed 5 bases from V and 1 base from J; junction bases left unmatched: 3. The V gene's germline CDR1 is MNHNS and CDR2 SASEGT. This CDR3 is CASSLAGKSYEQYF. The CDR3, as DNA: TGTGCCAGCAGTCTAGCGGGGAAGTCCTACGAGCAGTACTTC.

The chain carries TRBV30 and TRBJ1-5; unclear D gene. V gave up 4 bases and J gave up 0 bases, with 7 bases separating them. The CDR3 has 13 residues. CDR1 GTSNPN and CDR2 SVGIG come from the germline V gene (reference sequence). CDR3 DNA: TGTGCCTGGACAAATTATAGCAATCAGCCCCAGCATTTT. Translating it yields CAWTNYSNQPQHF.

V gene TRBV5-5 combines with J gene TRBJ2-7, with TRBD2 matching over 9 bases. Germline V gives CDR1 SGHKS, CDR2 YYEKEE (reference sequence). Losses at the gene ends were 0 bases for V and 1 base for J; bases not matched to a gene: 2. This CDR3 contains 15 residues. CDR3 amino acids: CASSLGLAVSYEQYF. DNA of the CDR3: TGTGCCAGCAGCTTGGGACTAGCGGTATCCTACGAGCAGTACTTC.

This rearrangement joins TRBV28 to TRBJ2-3, with 7 bases matching TRBD2. The germline V gene has CDR1 MDHEN and CDR2 SYDVKM. J was trimmed by 2 bases and V by 7 bases; bases with no gene match: 9. CDR3 size: 15 residues. The CDR3, as DNA: TGTGCCAGCACCTTGACTAGCCGCGACACAGATACGCAGTATTTT. Its protein product is CASTLTSRDTDTQYF.

V gene TRBV4-1 combines with J gene TRBJ1-4; D uncertain. Trimming left V 4 bases short and J 7 bases short, with 10 bases between. The germline CDR1 and CDR2 sequences are MGHRA and YSYEKL. The CDR3 consists of 13 residues. Here the CDR3 DNA reads TGCGCCAGCAGCCGAGGGCAGGTTGAAAAACTGTTTTTT. Translated: CASSRGQVEKLFF.

The V call is TRBV18, the J call TRBJ1-1; a possible D gene is TRBD1 (6 bases). Germline V CDR1 and CDR2: KGHSH, LQKENI. The V end lost 5 bases, the J end lost 1 base, and 17 bases lay between the germline ends. The CDR3 consists of 16 residues. The chain's CDR3 is CASSRAGLQGNTEAFF. Written as DNA, the CDR3 is TGTGCCAGCTCAAGGGCCGGGTTACAGGGGAACACTGAAGCTTTCTTT.

Notes on this clone: The sample has other DNA sequences that encode this CDR3 too. The chain couples TRBV5-1 to TRBJ1-1; D gene ambiguous. Trimming took off 2 bases at V and 1 base at J, with 9 bases between the two ends. The germline CDR1 and CDR2 sequences are SGHRS and YFSETQ. The CDR3 covers 14 residues. CDR3 amino acids: CASSFGRGNTEAFF. The CDR3 coding sequence is TGCGCCAGCAGCTTTGGGCGGGGGAACACTGAAGCTTTCTTT.

This clone was observed a single time. The chain joins TRBV19 to TRBJ2-2, with 8 bases aligning to TRBD2. J gave up 8 bases and V 3 bases, and 8 bases lay outside the gene matches. Germline V CDR1 and CDR2: LNHDA, SQIVND (reference sequence). The CDR3 is 15 amino acids. CDR3 DNA: TGTGCCAGTAGTATGTCGGGAGGGTTCAGGGGGGAGCTGTTTTTT. The encoded protein is CASSMSGGFRGELFF.

The CDR3: CASFSWVNTEAFF. The CDR3 DNA reads as TGTGCCAGCTTTAGTTGGGTGAACACTGAAGCTTTCTTT. The chain combines TRBV6-1 with TRBJ1-1, with D unclear. There are 13 residues in the CDR3. The germline V gene has CDR1 MNHNS and CDR2 SASEGT. Trimming took off 8 bases at V and 0 bases at J, with 10 bases between the two ends.

The chain couples TRBV5-1 to TRBJ2-3, with 9 bases lining up with TRBD1. This CDR3 comprises 16 residues. V was pared by 4 bases and J by 2 bases, with 8 bases of the junction left unmatched. Germline values: CDR1 SGHRS, CDR2 YFSETQ. The CDR3 loop reads CASSARGQGDTDTQYF. CDR3 bases: TGCGCCAGCAGCGCCCGGGGACAGGGTGACACAGATACGCAGTATTTT.

The V call is TRBV4-2, the J call TRBJ1-5; 9 bases align to TRBD1. V lost 4 bases and J lost 4; bases outside the gene matches: 5. Germline V gene sequence: CDR1 LGHNA, CDR2 YNFKEQ. This CDR3 comprises 15 residues. As DNA, the CDR3 is TGTGCCAGCAGCCTATCCGGGACAGGGAATCAGCCCCAGCATTTT. Translation gives CASSLSGTGNQPQHF.